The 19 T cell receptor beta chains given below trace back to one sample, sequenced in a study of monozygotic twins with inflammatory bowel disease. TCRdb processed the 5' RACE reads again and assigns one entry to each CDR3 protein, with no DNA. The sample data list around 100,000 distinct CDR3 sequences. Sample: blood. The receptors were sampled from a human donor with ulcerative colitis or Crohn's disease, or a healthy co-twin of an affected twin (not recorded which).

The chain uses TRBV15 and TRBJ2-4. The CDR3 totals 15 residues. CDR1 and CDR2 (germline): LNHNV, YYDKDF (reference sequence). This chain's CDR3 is CATSRKNLAKNIQYF.

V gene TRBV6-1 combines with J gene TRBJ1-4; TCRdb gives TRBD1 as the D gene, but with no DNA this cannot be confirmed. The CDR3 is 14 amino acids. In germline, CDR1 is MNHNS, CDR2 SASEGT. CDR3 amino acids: CASSEPGQGYRLFF.

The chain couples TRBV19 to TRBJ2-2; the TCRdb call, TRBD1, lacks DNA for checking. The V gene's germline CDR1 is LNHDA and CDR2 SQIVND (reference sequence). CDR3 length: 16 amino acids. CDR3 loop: CASSKQTGGNTGELFF.

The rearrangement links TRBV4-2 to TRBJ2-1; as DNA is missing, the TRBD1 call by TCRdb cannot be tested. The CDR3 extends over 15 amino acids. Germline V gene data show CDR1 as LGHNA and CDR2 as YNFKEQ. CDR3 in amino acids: CASSQDLEGYNEQFF.

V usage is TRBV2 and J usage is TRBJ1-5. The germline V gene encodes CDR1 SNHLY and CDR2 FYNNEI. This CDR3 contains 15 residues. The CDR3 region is CASSEGAYSNQPQHF.

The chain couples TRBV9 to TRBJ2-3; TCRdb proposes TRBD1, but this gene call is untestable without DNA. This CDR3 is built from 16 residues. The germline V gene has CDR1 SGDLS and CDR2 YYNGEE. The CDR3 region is CASSVYGSGGTDTQYF. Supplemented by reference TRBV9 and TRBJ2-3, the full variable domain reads DSGVTQTPKHLITATGQRVTLRCSPRSGDLSVYWYQQSLDQGLQFLIQYYNGEERAKGNILERFSAQQFPDLHSELNLSSLELGDSALYFCASSVYGSGGTDTQYFGPGTRLTVL.

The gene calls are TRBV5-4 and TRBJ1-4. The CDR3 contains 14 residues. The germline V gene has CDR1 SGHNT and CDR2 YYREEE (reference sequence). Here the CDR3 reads CASSFRATNEKLFF.

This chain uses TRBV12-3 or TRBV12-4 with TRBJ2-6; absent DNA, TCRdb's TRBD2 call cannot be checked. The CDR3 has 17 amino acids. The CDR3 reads CASSLGLAGPGANVLTF.

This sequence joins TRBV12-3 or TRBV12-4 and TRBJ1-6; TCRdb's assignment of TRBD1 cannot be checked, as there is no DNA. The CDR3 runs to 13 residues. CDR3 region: CASSLSPGSPLHF.

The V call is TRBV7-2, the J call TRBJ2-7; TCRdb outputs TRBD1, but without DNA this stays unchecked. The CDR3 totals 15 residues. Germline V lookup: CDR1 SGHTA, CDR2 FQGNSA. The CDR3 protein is CASSLEGGANHEQYF. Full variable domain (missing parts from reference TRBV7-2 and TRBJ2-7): GAGVSQSPSNKVTEKGKDVELRCDPISGHTALYWYRQSLGQGLEFLIYFQGNSAPDKSGLPSDRFSAERTGGSVSTLTIQRTQQEDSAVYLCASSLEGGANHEQYFGPGTRLTVT.

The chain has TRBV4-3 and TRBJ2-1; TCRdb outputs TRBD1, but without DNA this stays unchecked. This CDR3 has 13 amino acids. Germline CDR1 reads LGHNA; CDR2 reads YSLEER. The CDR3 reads CASSQTGYNEQFF.

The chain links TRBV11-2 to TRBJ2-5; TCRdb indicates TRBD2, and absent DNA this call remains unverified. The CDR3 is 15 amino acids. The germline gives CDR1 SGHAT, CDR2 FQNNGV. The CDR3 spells CASSLVSSGKETQYF.

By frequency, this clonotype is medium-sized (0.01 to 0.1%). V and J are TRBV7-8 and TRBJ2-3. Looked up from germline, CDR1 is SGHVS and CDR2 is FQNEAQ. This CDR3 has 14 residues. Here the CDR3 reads CASSLVVVTDTQYF.

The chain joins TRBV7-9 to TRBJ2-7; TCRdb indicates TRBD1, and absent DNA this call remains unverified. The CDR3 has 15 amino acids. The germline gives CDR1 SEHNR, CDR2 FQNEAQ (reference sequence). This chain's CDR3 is CASSARTGKGNEQYF.

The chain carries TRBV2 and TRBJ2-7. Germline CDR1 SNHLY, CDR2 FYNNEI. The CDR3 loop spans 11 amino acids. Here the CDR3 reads CASSSRLLIDF.

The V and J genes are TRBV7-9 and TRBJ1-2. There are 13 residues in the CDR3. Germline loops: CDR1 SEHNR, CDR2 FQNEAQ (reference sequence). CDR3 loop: CASSIVKSWGYTF. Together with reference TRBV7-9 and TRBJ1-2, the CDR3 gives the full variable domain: DTGVSQNPRHKITKRGQNVTFRCDPISEHNRLYWYRQTLGQGPEFLTYFQNEAQLEKSRLLSDRFSAERPKGSFSTLEIQRTEQGDSAMYLCASSIVKSWGYTFGSGTRLTVV.

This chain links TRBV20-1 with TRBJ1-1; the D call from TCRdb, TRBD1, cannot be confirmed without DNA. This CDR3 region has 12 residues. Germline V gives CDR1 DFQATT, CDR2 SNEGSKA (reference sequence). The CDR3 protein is CAPGRGNTETFF.

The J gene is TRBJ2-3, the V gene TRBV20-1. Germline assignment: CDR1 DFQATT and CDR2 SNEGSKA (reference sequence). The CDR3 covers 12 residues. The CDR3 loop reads CSARGTVTAQYF.

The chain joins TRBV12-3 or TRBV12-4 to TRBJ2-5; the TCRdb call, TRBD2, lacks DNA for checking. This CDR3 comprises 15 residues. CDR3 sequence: CASSLGGSQSETQYF.